The next 27 T cell receptor beta chains were all read from a single sample in a study of blood T cell repertoires in COVID-19. Generated by immunoSEQ multiplex PCR, the TCRdb table keeps only in-frame clones and is missing some. The repertoire includes around 80,000 clones, approximately 85% of them detected once, and more than 9.5% sits in the top ten. The sample taken for sequencing was peripheral blood. The receptors stem from a man in his fifties or sixties with COVID-19, enrolled during active disease.

This clone was recorded once. V is TRBV27 and J is TRBJ1-1; weak D call: TRBD1 (5 bases). Germline V lookup: CDR1 MNHEY, CDR2 SMNVEV (reference sequence). This CDR3 is 18 amino acids long. V was cut by 6 bases and J by 5 bases, with 28 bases left in between. In DNA, the CDR3 is TGTGCCAGCAGCCCCTTCGTTGGGGGGGGTGGCCGGAGTACTGAAGCTTTCTTT. It codes for CASSPFVGGGGRSTEAFF.

This chain links TRBV18 with TRBJ2-1; 11 bases map to TRBD2. Trimming at V came to 3 bases and at J to 6 bases, leaving 7 bases not matched to a gene. There are 16 residues in the CDR3. Germline assignment: CDR1 KGHSH and CDR2 LQKENI. In DNA, the CDR3 is TGTGCCAGCTCACCCATTAGCGGGAGGGCCCTCAATGAGCAGTTCTTC. It yields the protein CASSPISGRALNEQFF.

V is TRBV7-9 and J is TRBJ2-7, with TRBD1 identical over 10 bases. The germline gives CDR1 SEHNR, CDR2 FQNEAQ (reference sequence). After removal of 5 bases from V and 5 bases from J, the junction contained 6 bases not matched to a gene. The CDR3 has 14 residues. CDR3 amino acids: CASSLGQGSDEQYF. The DNA of the CDR3 is TGTGCCAGCAGCCTGGGACAGGGGTCCGACGAGCAGTACTTC.

This chain uses TRBV29-1 with TRBJ1-3; 9 nucleotides match TRBD1. In germline, CDR1 is SQVTM, CDR2 ANQGSEA. Losses at the gene ends were 6 bases for V and 0 bases for J; bases not matched to a gene: 3. This CDR3 spans 14 amino acids. The CDR3 region has the DNA TGCAGCGTCGCGACAGGGGGCTCTGGAAACACCATATATTTT. Protein sequence: CSVATGGSGNTIYF.

The rearrangement joins TRBV10-3 to TRBJ1-5; D is ambiguous. The CDR3 spans 17 residues. The germline V and J ends were trimmed by 0 bases and 0 bases, with 12 bases remaining between them. From germline, CDR1 is ENHRY and CDR2 SYGVKD. This CDR3 is CAISESGSPYSNQPQHF. The CDR3 DNA follows: TGTGCCATCAGTGAGTCGGGGAGTCCCTATAGCAATCAGCCCCAGCATTTT.

V is TRBV7-2 and J is TRBJ2-1, with D hard to call. V was clipped by 1 base and J by 6 bases, with 10 bases between them. CDR3 length: 14 amino acids. Germline V gene lookup returns CDR1 SGHTA and CDR2 FQGNSA. The CDR3 DNA sequence: TGTGCCAGCAGCTTAGTGGTGGAGCCCAATGAGCAGTTCTTC. Translation: CASSLVVEPNEQFF.

The chain employs TRBV14 and TRBJ1-6; possible D gene TRBD1, 6 bases. The germline V and J ends were trimmed by 3 bases and 2 bases, with 11 bases remaining between them. The CDR3 contains 16 residues. Germline V gene data show CDR1 as SGHDN and CDR2 as FVKESK. The CDR3 nucleotides are TGTGCCAGCAGCCAGCAAACAGGGCCCTATAATTCACCCCTCCACTTT. Its translation: CASSQQTGPYNSPLHF.

This chain links TRBV3-1 (or the pseudogene TRBV3-2) with TRBJ2-1; possible D gene TRBD2, 6 bases. The germline V gene has CDR1 LGHDT and CDR2 YNNKEL (reference sequence). The CDR3 has 16 amino acids. The V gene lost 1 base and the J gene lost 6 bases, with 16 bases spanning the gap. CDR3 coding DNA: TGTGCCAGCAGCCAAGGTCTAAGTGGAGGGACCAATGAGCAGTTCTTC. Translated, it gives CASSQGLSGGTNEQFF.

The genes are TRBV15 and TRBJ2-1; 10 bases align to TRBD2. This CDR3 contains 16 residues. The germline V gene has CDR1 LNHNV and CDR2 YYDKDF (reference sequence). V shed 5 bases, J shed 4 bases, and the junction held 8 bases outside the gene matches. The CDR3 nucleotides read TGTGCCACCAGCGGAAGACTAGCGGGTCTGTACAATGAGCAGTTCTTC. Protein product: CATSGRLAGLYNEQFF.

This sequence joins TRBV27 and TRBJ2-7, with D tentatively TRBD1 (6 bases). V gave up 1 base and J gave up 4 bases, with 11 bases separating them. The CDR3 is 14 amino acids. Germline CDR1 reads MNHEY; CDR2 reads SMNVEV (reference sequence). The CDR3 loop is CASSLLGAVYEQYF. CDR3 sequence (DNA): TGTGCCAGCAGTTTATTGGGGGCCGTTTACGAGCAGTACTTC.

This clone was seen more than once but under ten times. The chain employs TRBV12-3 or TRBV12-4 and TRBJ1-5, with 7 positions matching TRBD1. Trimming took 5 bases from V and 5 from J; bases not matched to a gene: 3. The CDR3 contains 13 residues. DNA of the CDR3: TGTGCCAGCAGTCAAGGGGGCGATCAGCCCCAGCATTTT. Encoded protein: CASSQGGDQPQHF.

The CDR3 DNA follows: TGTGCCAGCAGCTCCTTGCGGGAAGCAGGCACCTTC. This translates into CASSSLREAGTF. The chain recombines TRBV11-2 with TRBJ1-2; D is uncertain. CDR3 length: 12 amino acids. V shed 4 bases and J shed 13 bases, with 16 bases lying between them. CDR1 is SGHAT and CDR2 is FQNNGV in the germline V gene.

V is TRBV18 and J is TRBJ1-2; 8 bases are shared with TRBD1. V shed 3 bases, J shed 1 base, and the junction held 7 bases outside the gene matches. This CDR3 spans 16 amino acids. Germline loops: CDR1 KGHSH, CDR2 LQKENI. In nucleotides, the CDR3 is TGTGCCAGCTCACCTCCGGGACAGGCTGATAACTATGGCTACACCTTC. This translates into CASSPPGQADNYGYTF.

The chain links TRBV7-2 to TRBJ2-1; D call uncertain. The V gene lost 2 bases and the J gene lost 4 bases, with 12 bases spanning the gap. The germline CDR1 and CDR2 sequences are SGHTA and FQGNSA. The CDR3 runs 15 residues. The CDR3 loop reads CASSLNHADYNEQFF. CDR3 nucleotide sequence: TGTGCCAGCAGCTTAAATCACGCAGATTACAATGAGCAGTTCTTC.

J is TRBJ2-6 and V is TRBV5-1, with D perhaps matching TRBD2 (5 bases). The CDR3 contains 16 residues. V dropped 4 bases and J dropped 0 bases, with 11 bases sitting between them. In germline, CDR1 is SGHRS, CDR2 YFSETQ. This CDR3 is CASSPREGSGANVLTF. The CDR3 region has the DNA TGCGCCAGCAGCCCTCGTGAGGGCTCTGGGGCCAACGTCCTGACTTTC.

This chain joins TRBV10-3 and TRBJ1-3; possibly TRBD1 for D (5 bases). The CDR3 consists of 16 residues. The germline V and J ends were trimmed by 0 bases and 2 bases, with 11 bases remaining between them. CDR1 and CDR2 from the germline V gene are ENHRY and SYGVKD. The CDR3 loop reads CAISESGPRTGNTIYF. DNA of the CDR3: TGTGCCATCAGTGAGTCGGGGCCCAGGACTGGAAACACCATATATTTT.

This CDR3 reads CASSPQTTNSPLHF. The CDR3 bases are TGTGCCAGCTCTCCACAGACGACAAATTCACCCCTCCACTTT. The chain couples TRBV2 to TRBJ1-6, with unresolved D. CDR1 is SNHLY and CDR2 is FYNNEI in the germline V gene. The CDR3 loop spans 14 amino acids. V lost 8 bases to trimming and J lost 7 bases, with 15 bases between them.

The CDR3 nucleotides are TGTGCCAGCAGCAGGGCCAAGGGGACTAGTGAGCAGTTCTTC. Its protein product is CASSRAKGTSEQFF. J is TRBJ2-1 and V is TRBV7-2; 8 nucleotides line up with TRBD2. Germline CDR1 SGHTA, CDR2 FQGNSA. The V and J ends lost 5 bases and 9 bases, in that order; junction bases with no gene match: 9. The CDR3 totals 14 residues.

This chain joins TRBV28 and TRBJ2-7, with 10 nucleotides matching TRBD1. Germline CDR1 reads MDHEN; CDR2 reads SYDVKM. The length of the CDR3 is 14 residues. J gave up 0 bases and V 8 bases, and 4 bases lay outside the gene matches. The CDR3 DNA follows: TGTGCCAGCGCGGGACAGGGGAGCTCCTACGAGCAGTACTTC. Residues: CASAGQGSSYEQYF.

The rearrangement joins TRBV5-8 to TRBJ2-5, with D perhaps matching TRBD2 (6 bases). Germline lookup yields CDR1 SGHTS and CDR2 YDEGEE. V lost 0 bases and J lost 4, with 7 bases in between. CDR3 size: 13 residues. As DNA, the CDR3 is TGTGCCAGCAGCTTGGTGGGGGGAGAGACCCAGTACTTC. This encodes CASSLVGGETQYF.

The V call is TRBV6-5, the J call TRBJ2-7; weak D call: TRBD1 (6 bases). The CDR3 contains 15 residues. Germline V lookup: CDR1 MNHEY, CDR2 SVGAGI. The V end was cut by 6 bases, the J end by 0 bases, with 15 bases between. The CDR3 DNA is TGTGCCAGCAGCCGCGACAGGAAAGTCTCCTACGAGCAGTACTTC. This codes for CASSRDRKVSYEQYF.

This chain connects TRBV19 to TRBJ1-1, with D possibly being TRBD1 (5 bases). The CDR3 is 14 residues long. Germline values: CDR1 LNHDA, CDR2 SQIVND (reference sequence). Trimming removed 6 bases at V and 1 base at J, with 12 bases between. CDR3 region: CASRKRDRNTEAFF. CDR3 coding DNA: TGTGCCAGTAGGAAAAGAGACAGGAACACTGAAGCTTTCTTT. Filled out from reference TRBV19 and TRBJ1-1, the complete variable domain reads DGGITQSPKYLFRKEGQNVTLSCEQNLNHDAMYWYRQDPGQGLRLIYYSQIVNDFQKGDIAEGYSVSREKKESFPLTVTSAQKNPTAFYLCASRKRDRNTEAFFGQGTRLTVV.

Details on this clone: One end of the junction is discordant with germline, which a read error may explain. The chain has TRBV7-7 and TRBJ2-2; TRBD2 agrees at 7 bases. The CDR3 runs 16 residues. Germline V CDR1 and CDR2: SSHAT, FNYEAQ (reference sequence). CDR3 in amino acids: CASSPGLGVITGELFF. In nucleotides, the CDR3 is TGTGCTAGCAGCCCCGGACTAGGGGTGATCACCGGGGAGCTGTTTTTT.

This chain joins TRBV5-1 and TRBJ2-7, with 10 bases identical to TRBD2. The CDR3 sequence is 14 residues long. V was pared by 4 bases and J by 5 bases, with 6 bases of the junction left unmatched. The germline gives CDR1 SGHRS, CDR2 YFSETQ. DNA of the CDR3: TGCGCCAGCAGCACCGGGACTAGCGTCCACGAGCAGTACTTC. Its protein is CASSTGTSVHEQYF.

This chain connects TRBV11-3 to TRBJ2-2, with a tentative D call TRBD1 (5 bases). Trimming took off 5 bases at V and 5 bases at J, with 9 bases between the two ends. CDR1 is SGHNT, CDR2 YENEEA, per germline. This CDR3 is built from 13 residues. This CDR3 reads CASSARQTGELFF. Written as DNA, the CDR3 is TGTGCCAGCAGCGCACGACAGACCGGGGAGCTGTTTTTT.

The rearrangement joins TRBV6-5 to TRBJ1-5; 7 nucleotides line up with TRBD1. This CDR3 has 14 amino acids. The V gene end was trimmed by 2 bases and the J gene end by 5 bases; junction bases not matched to a gene: 3. Germline V gives CDR1 MNHEY, CDR2 SVGAGI. CDR3 sequence (DNA): TGTGCCAGCAGTTACAAGGGGGCTCATCAGCCCCAGCATTTT. It codes for CASSYKGAHQPQHF.

This chain joins TRBV7-2 and TRBJ2-3; D not certain. The V and J ends lost 5 bases and 2 bases respectively, with 11 bases between them. Per germline, CDR1 SGHTA and CDR2 FQGNSA. This CDR3 spans 14 amino acids. The DNA for the CDR3 is TGTGCCAGCAGCCCTCAGGCTTTCACAGATACGCAGTATTTT. It translates to CASSPQAFTDTQYF. The complete variable domain, with remaining parts taken from reference TRBV7-2 and TRBJ2-3, reads GAGVSQSPSNKVTEKGKDVELRCDPISGHTALYWYRQSLGQGLEFLIYFQGNSAPDKSGLPSDRFSAERTGGSVSTLTIQRTQQEDSAVYLCASSPQAFTDTQYFGPGTRLTVL.